The 3 T cell receptor beta chains reported below all come from one sample, sequenced in a study of cytomegalovirus exposure and HLA in healthy donors. PCR amplification relied on 60 Vbeta primers (plus 13 Jbeta primers). The data were produced by immunoSEQ multiplex PCR, yet TCRdb's version contains in-frame clones alone and is incomplete. The sample yields roughly 80,000 clones, about 81% seen once. Sequencing input: PBMCs. The source of these receptors is a woman between 45 and 60 years old in good health and CMV-seronegative.

The CDR3 bases are TGTGCCAGCAGTTACCCGGGAGAAACAGATACGCAGTATTTT. As protein: CASSYPGETDTQYF. J is TRBJ2-3 and V is TRBV2; weak D call: TRBD2 (6 bases). Trimming left V 5 bases short and J 3 bases short, with 12 bases between. Germline V gives CDR1 SNHLY, CDR2 FYNNEI. The length of the CDR3 is 14 residues.

The rearrangement uses TRBV5-6 and TRBJ1-2; the match to TRBD1 covers 9 bases. Looked up from germline, CDR1 is SGHDT and CDR2 is YYEEEE. The V segment lost 0 bases and the J segment 6 bases; nucleotides outside the gene matches: 0. This CDR3 region has 13 residues. For the CDR3, the DNA is TGTGCCAGCAGCTTGGGACAGGGGGATGGCTACACCTTC. Its translation is CASSLGQGDGYTF.

This chain connects TRBV7-9 to TRBJ1-3; 9 bases fit TRBD1. The CDR3 covers 15 residues. Trimming cost V 5 bases and J 3 bases; bases outside gene matches: 5. Germline-derived CDR1 and CDR2 are SEHNR and FQNEAQ (reference sequence). CDR3 residues: CASSRGQGSGNTIYF. The CDR3 DNA follows: TGTGCCAGCAGCCGGGGACAGGGTAGTGGAAACACCATATATTTT.